The clone carrying this T cell receptor (beta chain) was observed many times. What it recognizes is unknown. The source of the sample is a study of T cells in Graves' hyperthyroidism and ophthalmopathy. Overall study results and limits: The model predicted ophthalmopathy a median around 6.5 months before onset.

CDR3 length: 15 amino acids. The V end lost 0 bases, the J end lost 0 bases, and 6 bases lay between the germline ends. Researchers took RNA transcripts and amplified the TCR beta CDR3 regions from them. In the first-round RT-PCR of the TCR CDR3, the HTBI primer set was used. TCRdb independently ran MiXCR on the multiplex PCR reads; one entry per CDR3 protein. The profile covers 480,000 or so distinct CDR3 sequences, with about an eighth appearing a single time and around a sixth taken by the ten largest. An absence of ophthalmopathy progression within 18 months meant stable Graves' hyperthyroidism. Patients aged 18 to 65 had newly diagnosed hyperthyroidism lasting under 2 months.

The clonotype was recovered from a woman aged 18-29 years with Graves' hyperthyroidism. The sample comprised blood. The V call is TRBV12-3 or TRBV12-4, the J call TRBJ2-4; D ambiguous. The CDR3 nucleotides read TGTGCCAGCAGTTTAGCGGGTCGAGCCAAAAACATTCAGTACTTC. This codes for CASSLAGRAKNIQYF.